This T cell receptor (beta chain) was identified during a study of cytomegalovirus exposure and HLA in healthy donors. Use of 60 Vbeta and 13 Jbeta primers characterized the PCR. TCRdb keeps only in-frame clones here, not all; method: immunoSEQ multiplex PCR. Of roughly 100,000 clones in the sample, around four fifths were seen once. Healthy bone marrow donors made up the donors. Study-wide results and limits: With high specificity and sensitivity, the classifier reportedly diagnosed cytomegalovirus status. CMV antigen specificity was confirmed in vitro for three CMV-associated chains. It emerged from a later analysis that several of the most significant clusters appeared to be linked to common viral pathogens.

Regarding this clone: Its antigen is not identified.

CDR3 length: 14 amino acids. Germline assignment: CDR1 MNHEY and CDR2 SVGAGI. V shed 8 bases and J 1 base; nucleotides not matched to a gene: 8. The sample was PBMCs. The chain is built from TRBV6-5 and TRBJ2-7; 7 bases line up with TRBD2. The sequence came from a woman between 35 and 50 years old in good health and CMV-seropositive. The CDR3 DNA reads as TGTGCCAGCTCTTGGGGGGGAGTATCCTACGAGCAGTACTTC. Translation: CASSWGGVSYEQYF.